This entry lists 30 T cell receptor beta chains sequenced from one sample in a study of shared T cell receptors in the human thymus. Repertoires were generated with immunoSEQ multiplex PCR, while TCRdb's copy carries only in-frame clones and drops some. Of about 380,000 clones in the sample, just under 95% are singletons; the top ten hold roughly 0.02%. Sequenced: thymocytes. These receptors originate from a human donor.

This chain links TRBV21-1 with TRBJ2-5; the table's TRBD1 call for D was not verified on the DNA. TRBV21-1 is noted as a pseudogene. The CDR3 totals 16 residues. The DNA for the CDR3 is TGTGCCAGCAGCTCCGAATCCCAGGGTTGGGGAGAGACCCAGTACTTC. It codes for CASSSESQGWGETQYF.

The chain's CDR3 is CASTPSKNIQYF. CDR3 DNA: TGTGCCAGCACTCCCAGTAAAAACATTCAGTACTTC. V is TRBV6-1 and J is TRBJ2-4, with D unresolved. CDR3 length: 12 amino acids. V lost 7 bases to trimming and J lost 4 bases, with 8 bases between them. CDR1 MNHNS and CDR2 SASEGT come from the germline V gene.

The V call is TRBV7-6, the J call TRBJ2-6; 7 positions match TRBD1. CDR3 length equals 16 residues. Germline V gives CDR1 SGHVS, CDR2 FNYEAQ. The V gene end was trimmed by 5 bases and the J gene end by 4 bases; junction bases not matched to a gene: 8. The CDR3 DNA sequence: TGTGCCAGCAGCATACCGGACAGGTCGGGGGCCAACGTCCTGACTTTC. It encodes CASSIPDRSGANVLTF.

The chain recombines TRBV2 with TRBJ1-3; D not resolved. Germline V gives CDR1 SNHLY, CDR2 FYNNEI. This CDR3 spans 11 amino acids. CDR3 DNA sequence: TGTGCTACCCAACTACGAGACACCATATATTTT. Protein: CATQLRDTIYF.

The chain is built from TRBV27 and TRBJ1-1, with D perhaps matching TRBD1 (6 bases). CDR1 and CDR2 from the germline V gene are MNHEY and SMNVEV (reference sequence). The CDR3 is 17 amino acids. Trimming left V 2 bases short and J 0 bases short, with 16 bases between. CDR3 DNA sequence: TGTGCCAGCAGTTTAGGGGGGCGCAGTCCCATGAACACTGAAGCTTTCTTT. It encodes CASSLGGRSPMNTEAFF.

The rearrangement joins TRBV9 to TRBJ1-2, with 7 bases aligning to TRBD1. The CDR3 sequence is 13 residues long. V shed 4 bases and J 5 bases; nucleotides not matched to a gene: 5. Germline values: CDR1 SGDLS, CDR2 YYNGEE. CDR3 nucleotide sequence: TGTGCCAGCAGCCCCCAGGGGGTTTATGGCTACACCTTC. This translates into CASSPQGVYGYTF.

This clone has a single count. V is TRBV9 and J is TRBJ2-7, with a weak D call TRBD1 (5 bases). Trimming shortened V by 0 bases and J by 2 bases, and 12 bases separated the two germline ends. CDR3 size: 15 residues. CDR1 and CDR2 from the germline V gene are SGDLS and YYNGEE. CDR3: CASSVGTGMAYEQYF. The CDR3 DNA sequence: TGTGCCAGCAGCGTAGGAACAGGAATGGCCTACGAGCAGTACTTC.

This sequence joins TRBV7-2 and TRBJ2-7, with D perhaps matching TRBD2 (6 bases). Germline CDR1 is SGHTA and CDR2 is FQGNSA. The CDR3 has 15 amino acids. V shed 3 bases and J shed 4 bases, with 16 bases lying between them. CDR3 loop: CASSFSRGGNYEQYF. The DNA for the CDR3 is TGTGCCAGCAGCTTCTCTCGGGGCGGGAATTACGAGCAGTACTTC.

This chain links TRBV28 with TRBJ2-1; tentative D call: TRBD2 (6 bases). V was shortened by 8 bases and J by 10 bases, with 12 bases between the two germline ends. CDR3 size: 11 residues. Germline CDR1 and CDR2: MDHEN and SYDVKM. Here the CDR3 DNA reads TGTGCCAGCTTTCGGGGGAGAGAGCAGTTCTTC. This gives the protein CASFRGREQFF.

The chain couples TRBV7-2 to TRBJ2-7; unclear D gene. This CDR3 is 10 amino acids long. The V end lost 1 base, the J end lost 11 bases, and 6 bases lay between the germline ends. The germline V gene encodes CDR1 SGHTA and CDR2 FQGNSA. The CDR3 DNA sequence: TGTGCCAGCAGCTTAGGTCCGGAGTACTTC. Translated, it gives CASSLGPEYF.

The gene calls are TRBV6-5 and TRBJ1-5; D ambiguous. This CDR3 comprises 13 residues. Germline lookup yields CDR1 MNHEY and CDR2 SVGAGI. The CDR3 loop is CASGRQPNQPQHF. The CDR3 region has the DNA TGTGCTTCAGGCCGACAACCCAATCAGCCCCAGCATTTT.

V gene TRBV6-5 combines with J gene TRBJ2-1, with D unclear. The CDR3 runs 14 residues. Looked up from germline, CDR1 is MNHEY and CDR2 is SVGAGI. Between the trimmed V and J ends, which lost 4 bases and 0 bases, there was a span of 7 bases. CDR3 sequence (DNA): TGTGCCAGCAGTTCTGTTGGCTCCTACAATGAGCAGTTCTTC. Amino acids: CASSSVGSYNEQFF.

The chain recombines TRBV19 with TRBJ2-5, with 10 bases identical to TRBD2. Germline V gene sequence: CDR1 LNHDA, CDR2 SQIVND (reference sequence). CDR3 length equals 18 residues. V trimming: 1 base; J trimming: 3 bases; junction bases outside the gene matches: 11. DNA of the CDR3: TGTGCCAGTAGTATAGTCGGATGTCGGACTAGCGGAGAAGAGACCCAGTACTTC. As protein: CASSIVGCRTSGEETQYF.

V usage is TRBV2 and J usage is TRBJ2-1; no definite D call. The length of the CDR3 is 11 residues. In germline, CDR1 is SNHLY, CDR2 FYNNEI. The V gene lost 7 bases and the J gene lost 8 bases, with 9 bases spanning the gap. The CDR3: CASIMRHEQFF. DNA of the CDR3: TGTGCCAGCATAATGCGTCATGAGCAGTTCTTC.

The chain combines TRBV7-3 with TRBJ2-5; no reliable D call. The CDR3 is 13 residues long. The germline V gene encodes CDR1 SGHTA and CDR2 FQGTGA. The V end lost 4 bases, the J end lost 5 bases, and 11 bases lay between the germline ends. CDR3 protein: CASSSGSGETQYF. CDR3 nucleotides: TGTGCCAGCAGCTCGGGCTCCGGGGAGACCCAGTACTTC.

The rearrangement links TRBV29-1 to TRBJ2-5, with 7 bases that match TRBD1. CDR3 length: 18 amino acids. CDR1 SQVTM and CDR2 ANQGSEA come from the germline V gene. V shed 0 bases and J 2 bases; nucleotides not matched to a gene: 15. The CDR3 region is CSVEDPPPPGTVQETQYF. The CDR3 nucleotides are TGCAGCGTTGAAGATCCTCCGCCCCCGGGGACAGTACAAGAGACCCAGTACTTC.

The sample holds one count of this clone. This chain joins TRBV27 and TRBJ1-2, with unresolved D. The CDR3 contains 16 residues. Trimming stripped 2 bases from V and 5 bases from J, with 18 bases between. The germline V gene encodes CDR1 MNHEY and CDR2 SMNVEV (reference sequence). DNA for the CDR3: TGTGCCAGCAGTTTAATCGGGAGATCAACGCCTTATGGCTACACCTTC. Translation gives CASSLIGRSTPYGYTF.

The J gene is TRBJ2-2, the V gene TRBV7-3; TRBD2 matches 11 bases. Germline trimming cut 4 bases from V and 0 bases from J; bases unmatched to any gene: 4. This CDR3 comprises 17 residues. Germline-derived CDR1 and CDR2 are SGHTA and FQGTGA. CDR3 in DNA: TGTGCCAGCAGCTCAGGACTAGCGGGTTCGAACACCGGGGAGCTGTTTTTT. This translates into CASSSGLAGSNTGELFF.

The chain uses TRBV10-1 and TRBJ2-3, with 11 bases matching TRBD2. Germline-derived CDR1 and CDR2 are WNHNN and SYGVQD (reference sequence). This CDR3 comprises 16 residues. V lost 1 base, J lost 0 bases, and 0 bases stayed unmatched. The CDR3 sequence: CASSEWTSGSTDTQYF. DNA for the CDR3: TGCGCCAGCAGTGAGTGGACTAGCGGGAGCACAGATACGCAGTATTTT.

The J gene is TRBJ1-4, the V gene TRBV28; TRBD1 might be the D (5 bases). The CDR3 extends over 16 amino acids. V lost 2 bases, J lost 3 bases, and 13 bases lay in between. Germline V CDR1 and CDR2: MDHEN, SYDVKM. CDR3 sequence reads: CASSLRGSGPNEKLFF. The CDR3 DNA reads TGTGCCAGCAGTTTAAGAGGGTCGGGGCCTAATGAAAAACTGTTTTTT.

CDR3 bases: TGTGCCAGCAGTGATGACAGAGATTTGGGTGAAGCTTTCTTT. Protein: CASSDDRDLGEAFF. The chain is built from TRBV6-1 and TRBJ1-1; D may be TRBD1 (5 bases). V was shortened by 3 bases and J by 7 bases, with 15 bases between the two germline ends. The germline V gene encodes CDR1 MNHNS and CDR2 SASEGT. The CDR3 consists of 14 residues.

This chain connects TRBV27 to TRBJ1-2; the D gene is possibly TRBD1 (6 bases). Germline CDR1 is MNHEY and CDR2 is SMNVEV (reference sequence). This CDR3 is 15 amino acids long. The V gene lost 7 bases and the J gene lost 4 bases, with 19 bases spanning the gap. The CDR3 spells CASKGGTTGIYGYTF. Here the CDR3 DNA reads TGTGCCAGCAAAGGAGGTACTACAGGGATCTATGGCTACACCTTC.

For the CDR3, the DNA is TGTGCCAGCAGTTACAGTCGGGGGCATCAGCCCCAGCATTTT. Its protein product is CASSYSRGHQPQHF. This sequence joins TRBV6-5 and TRBJ1-5; D is perhaps TRBD1 (6 bases). CDR1 is MNHEY and CDR2 is SVGAGI in the germline V gene. There are 14 residues in the CDR3. The V end was cut by 2 bases, the J end by 5 bases, with 10 bases between.

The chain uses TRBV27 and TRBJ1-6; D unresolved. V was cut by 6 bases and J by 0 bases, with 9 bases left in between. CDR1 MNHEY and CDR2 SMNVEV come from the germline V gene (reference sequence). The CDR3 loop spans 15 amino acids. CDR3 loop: CASRLSRSYNSPLHF. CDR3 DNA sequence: TGTGCCAGCAGGCTCTCCCGCTCCTATAATTCACCCCTCCACTTT.

The CDR3 bases are TGTGCCAGCAGACCAGCATGGGGACAGGGCACTAAGAATGAGCAGTTCTTC. This encodes CASRPAWGQGTKNEQFF. This chain joins TRBV27 and TRBJ2-1, with 9 nucleotides matching TRBD1. Germline-derived CDR1 and CDR2 are MNHEY and SMNVEV (reference sequence). This CDR3 spans 17 amino acids. After removal of 6 bases from V and 7 bases from J, the junction contained 16 bases not matched to a gene.

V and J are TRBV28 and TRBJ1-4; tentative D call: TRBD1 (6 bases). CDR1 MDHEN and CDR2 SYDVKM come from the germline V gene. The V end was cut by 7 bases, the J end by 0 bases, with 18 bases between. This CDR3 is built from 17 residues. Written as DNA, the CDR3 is TGTGCCAGCACCCGCCTGGACAGTCACCCAACTAATGAAAAACTGTTTTTT. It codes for CASTRLDSHPTNEKLFF.

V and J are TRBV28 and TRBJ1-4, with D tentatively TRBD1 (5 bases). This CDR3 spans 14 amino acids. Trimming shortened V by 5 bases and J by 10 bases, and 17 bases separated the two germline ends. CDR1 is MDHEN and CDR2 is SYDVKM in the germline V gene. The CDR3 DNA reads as TGTGCCAGCAGTCCCAGGAGGGGTACACGAAAACTGTTTTTT. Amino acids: CASSPRRGTRKLFF.

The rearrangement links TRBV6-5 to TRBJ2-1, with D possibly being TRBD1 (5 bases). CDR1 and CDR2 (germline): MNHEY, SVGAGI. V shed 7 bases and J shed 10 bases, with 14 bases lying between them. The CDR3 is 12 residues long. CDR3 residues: CASTDSSGEQFF. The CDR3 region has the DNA TGTGCCAGCACCGATAGTTCAGGGGAGCAGTTCTTC.

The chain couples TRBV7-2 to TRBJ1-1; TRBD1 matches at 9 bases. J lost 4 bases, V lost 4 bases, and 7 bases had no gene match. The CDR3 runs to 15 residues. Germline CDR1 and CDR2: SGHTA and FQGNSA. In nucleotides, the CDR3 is TGTGCCAGCAGCTCATCGGGACAGGGTATCACTGAAGCTTTCTTT. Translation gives CASSSSGQGITEAFF.

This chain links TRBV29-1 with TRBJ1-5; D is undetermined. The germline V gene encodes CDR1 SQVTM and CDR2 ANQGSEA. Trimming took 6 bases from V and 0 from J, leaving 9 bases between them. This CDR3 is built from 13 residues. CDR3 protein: CSVRTDSNQPQHF. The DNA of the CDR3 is TGCAGCGTAAGAACCGATAGCAATCAGCCCCAGCATTTT. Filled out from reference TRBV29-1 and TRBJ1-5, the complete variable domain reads SAVISQKPSRDICQRGTSLTIQCQVDSQVTMMFWYRQQPGQSLTLIATANQGSEATYESGFVIDKFPISRPNLTFSTLTVSNMSPEDSSIYLCSVRTDSNQPQHFGDGTRLSIL.